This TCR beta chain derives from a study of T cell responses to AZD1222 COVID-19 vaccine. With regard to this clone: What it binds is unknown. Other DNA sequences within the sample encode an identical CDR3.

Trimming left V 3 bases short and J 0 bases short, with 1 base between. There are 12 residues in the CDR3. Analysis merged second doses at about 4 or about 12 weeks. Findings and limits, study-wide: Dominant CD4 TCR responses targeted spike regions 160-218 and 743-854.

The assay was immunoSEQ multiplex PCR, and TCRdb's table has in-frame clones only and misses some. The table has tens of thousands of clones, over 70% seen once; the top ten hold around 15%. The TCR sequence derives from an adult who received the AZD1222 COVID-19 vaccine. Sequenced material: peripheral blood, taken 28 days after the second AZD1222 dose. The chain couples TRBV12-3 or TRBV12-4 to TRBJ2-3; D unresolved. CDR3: CASSFSTDTQYF. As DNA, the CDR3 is TGTGCCAGCAGTTTTAGCACAGATACGCAGTATTTT.